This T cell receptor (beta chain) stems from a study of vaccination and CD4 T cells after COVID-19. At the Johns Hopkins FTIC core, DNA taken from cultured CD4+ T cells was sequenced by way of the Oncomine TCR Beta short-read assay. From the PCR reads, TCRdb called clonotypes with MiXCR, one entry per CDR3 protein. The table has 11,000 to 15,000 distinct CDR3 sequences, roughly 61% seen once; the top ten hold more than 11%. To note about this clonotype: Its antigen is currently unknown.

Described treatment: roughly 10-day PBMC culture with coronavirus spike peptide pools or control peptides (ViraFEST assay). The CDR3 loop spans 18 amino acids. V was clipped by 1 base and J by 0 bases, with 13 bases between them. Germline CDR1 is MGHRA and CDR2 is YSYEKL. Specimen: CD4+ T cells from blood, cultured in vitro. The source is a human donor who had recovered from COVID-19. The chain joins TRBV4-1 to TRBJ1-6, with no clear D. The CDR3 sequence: CASSQVGTTSSYNSPLHF. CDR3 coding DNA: TGCGCCAGCAGCCAAGTCGGCACAACGAGCTCCTATAATTCACCCCTCCACTTT.